This T cell receptor (beta chain) was recorded in a study of blood T cell repertoires in COVID-19. The CDR3 extends over 17 amino acids. The V and J ends lost 6 bases and 2 bases respectively, with 20 bases between them. The V gene's germline CDR1 is LNHDA and CDR2 SQIVND (reference sequence). The data were produced by immunoSEQ multiplex PCR, yet TCRdb's version contains in-frame clones alone and is incomplete. The table shows approximately 150,000 clones, with 80% to 90% occurring only once. Sequencing was carried out using peripheral blood. V gene TRBV19 combines with J gene TRBJ1-5, with D unresolved. This TCR was sampled from a woman of 80 years or more with COVID-19, enrolled during active disease. CDR3 sequence (DNA): TGTGCCAGTAGCCCTACAGTGGGTATAGCGGGCAATCAGCCCCAGCATTTT. It is translated as CASSPTVGIAGNQPQHF.